A single sample gave rise to the 21 T cell receptor beta chains below, sequenced in a study of cytomegalovirus exposure and HLA in healthy donors. PCR involved 60 Vbeta and 13 Jbeta primers. Generated by immunoSEQ multiplex PCR, the TCRdb table keeps only in-frame clones and is missing some. Of 130,000 or so clones in the sample, around 9% were seen once. The material sequenced was PBMCs. All receptors derive from a woman aged 40 to 50 in good health and CMV-seropositive.

This clone was recorded a few times. J is TRBJ2-3 and V is TRBV4-3, with TRBD1 matching 7 bases. Germline CDR1 reads LGHNA; CDR2 reads YSLEER. V dropped 4 bases and J dropped 3; count of bases not matched to a gene: 7. The CDR3 loop spans 15 amino acids. CDR3 protein: CASSLNRGRTDTQYF. CDR3 DNA sequence: TGCGCCAGCAGCCTGAACAGGGGCAGAACAGATACGCAGTATTTT.

This clone has more than one count but fewer than ten. This chain uses TRBV6-4 with TRBJ2-3; D uncertain. From germline, CDR1 is MRHNA and CDR2 SNTAGT. Trimming stripped 0 bases from V and 6 bases from J, with 10 bases between. The CDR3 covers 14 residues. Written as DNA, the CDR3 is TGTGCCAGCAGTGACTCCCCGGGTACGGATACGCAGTATTTT. This translates into CASSDSPGTDTQYF.

The chain has TRBV19 and TRBJ2-3, with TRBD1 matching over 7 bases. Germline V gene data show CDR1 as LNHDA and CDR2 as SQIVND (reference sequence). V lost 7 bases, J lost 2 bases, and 9 bases stayed unmatched. CDR3 length: 15 amino acids. CDR3 loop: CASMTSGGYTDTQYF. The CDR3 DNA reads as TGTGCCAGTATGACCTCAGGGGGATACACAGATACGCAGTATTTT.

The CDR3 coding sequence is TGCGCCAGCAGTGAGTCGATGGGGGGGTTCACAGATACGCAGTATTTT. Translating it yields CASSESMGGFTDTQYF. The chain recombines TRBV10-2 with TRBJ2-3; 7 nucleotides line up with TRBD2. The length of the CDR3 is 16 residues. In germline, CDR1 is WSHSY, CDR2 SAAADI. The ends lost 0 bases at V and 2 bases at J; junction bases unmatched: 5.

The table lists this clone with a few counts. The chain uses TRBV19 and TRBJ1-5; 7 bases agree with TRBD1. CDR3 length equals 16 residues. Per germline, CDR1 LNHDA and CDR2 SQIVND (reference sequence). J gave up 4 bases and V 3 bases, and 9 bases lay outside the gene matches. The CDR3 DNA is TGTGCCAGTAGTATGGACCGGGACAGTTTTAATCAGCCCCAGCATTTT. The encoded protein is CASSMDRDSFNQPQHF.

This clone was seen more than once but under ten times. The chain joins TRBV7-9 to TRBJ1-3, with 7 bases aligning to TRBD1. CDR1 SEHNR and CDR2 FQNEAQ come from the germline V gene (reference sequence). Unmatched junction bases numbered 6, after V lost 6 bases and J lost 1 base. The CDR3 length is 15 residues. Here the CDR3 DNA reads TGTGCCAGCAGGGCCAGGGGGGTATCTGGAAACACCATATATTTT. Translation gives CASRARGVSGNTIYF.

This clone was picked up a small number of times. The V and J genes are TRBV2 and TRBJ2-6, with a possible D match to TRBD1 (6 bases). In germline, CDR1 is SNHLY, CDR2 FYNNEI. The V end was cut by 2 bases, the J end by 0 bases, with 14 bases between. The CDR3 is made up of 18 amino acids. The DNA for the CDR3 is TGTGCCAGCAGTGAATTGGCAGGGACACTCTCTGGGGCCAACGTCCTGACTTTC. It is translated as CASSELAGTLSGANVLTF.

The V and J genes are TRBV7-3 and TRBJ2-3; D remains ambiguous. V lost 2 bases to trimming and J lost 3 bases, with 12 bases between them. This CDR3 spans 15 amino acids. Germline V gene data show CDR1 as SGHTA and CDR2 as FQGTGA. In DNA form, the CDR3 reads TGTGCCAGCAGCTTATCTCCCAGCGTTACAGATACGCAGTATTTT. It encodes CASSLSPSVTDTQYF.

As concerns this clone: Other DNA sequences in this specimen translate into the identical CDR3. The CDR3 region has the DNA TGCGCCAGCAGCTTGACAGGGTTGAACACTGAAGCTTTCTTT. It specifies CASSLTGLNTEAFF. The chain recombines TRBV5-1 with TRBJ1-1; tentatively, D is TRBD1 (6 bases). Trimming stripped 1 base from V and 0 bases from J, with 7 bases between. CDR1 and CDR2 from the germline V gene are SGHRS and YFSETQ. This CDR3 contains 14 residues. Filled out from reference TRBV5-1 and TRBJ1-1, the complete variable domain reads KAGVTQTPRYLIKTRGQQVTLSCSPISGHRSVSWYQQTPGQGLQFLFEYFSETQRNKGNFPGRFSGRQFSNSRSEMNVSTLELGDSALYLCASSLTGLNTEAFFGQGTRLTVV.

The CDR3 sequence: CASSLVGGTGELFF. CDR3 nucleotides: TGTGCCAGCAGCTTAGTGGGGGGCACCGGGGAGCTGTTTTTT. The V gene is TRBV7-2, the J gene TRBJ2-2, with D maybe TRBD2 (6 bases). Germline loops: CDR1 SGHTA, CDR2 FQGNSA. Trimming removed 1 base at V and 4 bases at J, with 7 bases between. The length of the CDR3 is 14 residues. Full variable domain (outside the CDR3, taken from reference TRBV7-2 and TRBJ2-2): GAGVSQSPSNKVTEKGKDVELRCDPISGHTALYWYRQSLGQGLEFLIYFQGNSAPDKSGLPSDRFSAERTGGSVSTLTIQRTQQEDSAVYLCASSLVGGTGELFFGEGSRLTVL.

The J gene is TRBJ2-1, the V gene TRBV9; 7 nucleotides line up with TRBD1. J gave up 2 bases and V 0 bases, and 8 bases lay outside the gene matches. The CDR3 runs to 17 residues. Germline lookup yields CDR1 SGDLS and CDR2 YYNGEE. DNA for the CDR3: TGTGCCAGCAGCGTAGCTACAGGGGCGGCCGCCTACAATGAGCAGTTCTTC. This sequence encodes CASSVATGAAAYNEQFF.

The chain links TRBV10-2 to TRBJ2-5; possibly TRBD2 for D (6 bases). Trimming took off 7 bases at V and 10 bases at J, with 19 bases between the two ends. Germline CDR1 and CDR2: WSHSY and SAAADI. This CDR3 has 13 amino acids. CDR3 protein: CASKEGSPGDQYF. The CDR3 nucleotides read TGCGCCAGCAAAGAGGGCAGTCCGGGGGACCAGTACTTC.

In its sample, this clone was seen a few times. The rearrangement links TRBV5-1 to TRBJ1-4; D not resolved. The length of the CDR3 is 15 residues. Deletions cut 4 bases from V and 0 bases from J, with 10 bases between. Germline V gene lookup returns CDR1 SGHRS and CDR2 YFSETQ. The CDR3: CASSRTDSTNEKLFF. The CDR3 DNA follows: TGCGCCAGCAGCCGGACGGACTCAACTAATGAAAAACTGTTTTTT.

This clone was picked up a small number of times. The chain combines TRBV15 with TRBJ2-2; tentative D call: TRBD1 (5 bases). V gave up 0 bases and J gave up 1 base, with 15 bases separating them. The CDR3 has 18 residues. The germline gives CDR1 LNHNV, CDR2 YYDKDF (reference sequence). In nucleotides, the CDR3 is TGTGCCACCAGCAGAGATCGCCTCAGGGTTTGGAACACCGGGGAGCTGTTTTTT. Translation: CATSRDRLRVWNTGELFF.

This chain joins TRBV5-4 and TRBJ1-1, with a tentative D call TRBD1 (6 bases). Deletions cut 0 bases from V and 3 bases from J, with 12 bases between. Germline values: CDR1 SGHNT, CDR2 YYREEE (reference sequence). The CDR3 is 15 amino acids. CDR3 in amino acids: CASSLARGADTEAFF. CDR3 DNA sequence: TGTGCCAGCAGCTTGGCCCGGGGGGCGGACACTGAAGCTTTCTTT.

The chain employs TRBV6-6 and TRBJ2-5; tentative D call: TRBD2 (5 bases). The CDR3 totals 14 residues. V shed 0 bases and J shed 2 bases, with 7 bases lying between them. The germline gives CDR1 MNHNY, CDR2 SVGAGI (reference sequence). The CDR3 loop is CASSYSRAQETQYF. The DNA for the CDR3 is TGTGCCAGCAGTTACTCGAGGGCACAAGAGACCCAGTACTTC.

This clone showed up just a few times. J is TRBJ1-2 and V is TRBV19; D remains ambiguous. From germline, CDR1 is LNHDA and CDR2 SQIVND (reference sequence). V lost 10 bases and J lost 7, with 13 bases in between. The CDR3 is 11 amino acids. CDR3 amino acids: CATNGVGGYTF. The CDR3 bases are TGTGCCACAAACGGGGTGGGTGGCTACACCTTC.

Concerning this clone itself: The conserved closing phenylalanine or tryptophan is absent in this CDR3, likely reflecting a read error. This chain joins TRBV5-4 and TRBJ1-6, with TRBD1 matching over 8 bases. The germline CDR1 and CDR2 sequences are SGHNT and YYREEE (reference sequence). The CDR3 loop spans 15 amino acids. Trimming cost V 4 bases and J 8 bases; bases outside gene matches: 8. The CDR3 loop is CASSRTQGADSPLHV. The CDR3 region has the DNA TGTGCCAGCAGCAGAACCCAGGGGGCTGATTCACCCCTCCACGTT.

The genes are TRBV7-2 and TRBJ1-2, with a tentative D call TRBD1 (6 bases). Trimming took off 5 bases at V and 4 bases at J, with 14 bases between the two ends. In germline, CDR1 is SGHTA, CDR2 FQGNSA. The CDR3 length is 14 residues. The CDR3 loop is CASSRRTDFYGYTF. The CDR3 nucleotides read TGTGCCAGCAGCAGGAGGACAGACTTCTATGGCTACACCTTC.

V usage is TRBV5-6 and J usage is TRBJ2-3; weak D call: TRBD2 (6 bases). With 5 bases removed from V and 1 base from J, the gap between germline ends came to 14 bases. Per germline, CDR1 SGHDT and CDR2 YYEEEE. This CDR3 is 15 amino acids long. For the CDR3, the DNA is TGTGCCAGCAGTTTCTTTTGGGGGGGCACAGATACGCAGTATTTT. Translated: CASSFFWGGTDTQYF.

This clone was found a few times. The chain carries TRBV5-4 and TRBJ2-5; 7 nucleotides align to TRBD2. V was clipped by 6 bases and J by 2 bases; unmatched bases: 10. The CDR3 sequence is 15 residues long. CDR1 and CDR2 (germline): SGHNT, YYREEE (reference sequence). CDR3 nucleotide sequence: TGTGCCAGCAATCTAGAGGAAGCGGGACAAGAGACCCAGTACTTC. This codes for CASNLEEAGQETQYF.